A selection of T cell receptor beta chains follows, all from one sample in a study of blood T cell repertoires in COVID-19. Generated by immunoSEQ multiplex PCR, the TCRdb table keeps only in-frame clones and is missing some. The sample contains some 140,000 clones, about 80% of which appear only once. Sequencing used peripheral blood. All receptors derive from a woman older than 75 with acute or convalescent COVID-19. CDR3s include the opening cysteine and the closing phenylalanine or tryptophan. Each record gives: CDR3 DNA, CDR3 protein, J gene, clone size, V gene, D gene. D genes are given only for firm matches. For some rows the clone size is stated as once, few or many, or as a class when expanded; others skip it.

DNA: TGTGCCAGCAGCATTCTCCCCTTCTATGGCTACACCTTC
CDR3: CASSILPFYGYTF
J: TRBJ1-2
size: few
V: TRBV13
D: -

DNA: TGTGCCATCAGTGAGTCGGCTGACTATGGCTACACCTTC
CDR3: CAISESADYGYTF
J: TRBJ1-2
size: -
V: TRBV10-3
D: -

DNA: TGTGCCAGCATGTCGGTTGGAGCAAATTCACCCCTCCACTTT
CDR3: CASMSVGANSPLHF
J: TRBJ1-6
size: -
V: TRBV11-1
D: -

DNA: TGTGCCAGCAGTTACCTCGGGGAAAACTATGGCTACACCTTC
CDR3: CASSYLGENYGYTF
J: TRBJ1-2
size: -
V: TRBV6-2/TRBV6-3
D: -

DNA: TGTGCCAGCAGCCAAGAGCGGGTCCTTACAGATACGCAGTATTTT
CDR3: CASSQERVLTDTQYF
J: TRBJ2-3
size: -
V: TRBV14
D: -

DNA: TGTGCCAGTAGTATAGGGTGGGGAGGGGTACAGCCCCAGCATTTT
CDR3: CASSIGWGGVQPQHF
J: TRBJ1-5
size: -
V: TRBV19
D: -

DNA: TGTGCCACCCCATTAAACGGACAGGGGTTCAATGAGCAGTTCTTC
CDR3: CATPLNGQGFNEQFF
J: TRBJ2-1
size: -
V: TRBV7-8
D: TRBD1

DNA: TGTGCCAGTAGTATTTCGGCAGGTACTGAAGCTTTCTTT
CDR3: CASSISAGTEAFF
J: TRBJ1-1
size: -
V: TRBV19
D: -

DNA: TGCGCCAGCAGCCGTGGGCGCGGGACGGTGGAAAATTCACCCCTCCACTTT
CDR3: CASSRGRGTVENSPLHF
J: TRBJ1-6
size: -
V: TRBV4-1
D: -

DNA: TGTGCCAGCAGTGATACGGGGTCAGATGGCTACACCTTC
CDR3: CASSDTGSDGYTF
J: TRBJ1-2
size: once
V: TRBV2
D: -

DNA: TGTGCCAGCAGCCCAGACAGGCGGGATGAAAAACTGTTTTTT
CDR3: CASSPDRRDEKLFF
J: TRBJ1-4
size: once
V: TRBV7-3
D: -

DNA: TGCGCCAGCACCTTGGATGTTTCCCGGGGAAACACCATATATTTT
CDR3: CASTLDVSRGNTIYF
J: TRBJ1-3
size: -
V: TRBV5-1
D: -

DNA: TGTGCCAGCAGTGGGAGCGTCACTGAAGCTTTCTTT
CDR3: CASSGSVTEAFF
J: TRBJ1-1
size: few
V: TRBV2
D: -

DNA: TGTGCCAGCAGCGCCAGAGGGGGTTTAGGAGAGACCCAGTACTTC
CDR3: CASSARGGLGETQYF
J: TRBJ2-5
size: -
V: TRBV7-9
D: -

DNA: TGTGCCAGCAGTCCCGGCAGGGATCAGCCCCAGCATTTT
CDR3: CASSPGRDQPQHF
J: TRBJ1-5
size: -
V: TRBV27
D: -

DNA: TGTGCCAGCTCTCAAGACGTACAGCTGGGCGGGCATGGCTACACCTTC
CDR3: CASSQDVQLGGHGYTF
J: TRBJ1-2
size: -
V: TRBV18
D: -

DNA: TGCGCCAGCAGCCTACGGACAGACAATCAGCCCCAGCATTTT
CDR3: CASSLRTDNQPQHF
J: TRBJ1-5
size: once
V: TRBV4-1
D: -

DNA: TGCAGCGTTCAACAGGGGGGGGGCACTGAAGCTTTCTTT
CDR3: CSVQQGGGTEAFF
J: TRBJ1-1
size: -
V: TRBV29-1
D: TRBD1

DNA: TGTGCCAGCAGGAAGCAGGCAAGGAACACCATATATTTT
CDR3: CASRKQARNTIYF
J: TRBJ1-3
size: few
V: TRBV12-3/TRBV12-4
D: -

DNA: TGTGCCAGCAGCCATCAGGGGTTGGTCTATGGCTACACCTTC
CDR3: CASSHQGLVYGYTF
J: TRBJ1-2
size: -
V: TRBV3-1/TRBV3-2
D: -

DNA: TGTGCCAGCAGCCTTTCTCTCGGTGAAAAACTGTTTTTT
CDR3: CASSLSLGEKLFF
J: TRBJ1-4
size: -
V: TRBV7-3
D: -

DNA: TGTGCCAGCAGTTTTCAGAGGGGGCACTATGGCTACACCTTC
CDR3: CASSFQRGHYGYTF
J: TRBJ1-2
size: -
V: TRBV6-5
D: TRBD1

DNA: TGTGCCAGTAAACAGGAGATCAACACAGATACGCAGTATTTT
CDR3: CASKQEINTDTQYF
J: TRBJ2-3
size: -
V: TRBV19
D: -

DNA: TGTGCCAGCAGCGTAGGTCACAGAGACACTGAAGCTTTCTTT
CDR3: CASSVGHRDTEAFF
J: TRBJ1-1
size: -
V: TRBV9
D: -

DNA: TGTGCCAGCAGCCAAGTCACGGCCCAGGGGCTTACCAATGGCTACACCTTC
CDR3: CASSQVTAQGLTNGYTF
J: TRBJ1-2
size: -
V: TRBV4-2
D: -

DNA: TGTGCCAGCAGCTTAAGGGGGCAGAATGAAAAACTGTTTTTT
CDR3: CASSLRGQNEKLFF
J: TRBJ1-4
size: -
V: TRBV5-6
D: TRBD1

DNA: TGTGCCAGTAGTATAGTGGCAGGGTGGAACACTGAAGCTTTCTTT
CDR3: CASSIVAGWNTEAFF
J: TRBJ1-1
size: -
V: TRBV19
D: -

DNA: TGTGCCAGCAGCCCGGGGACAGCTGGACAGCCCCAGCATTTT
CDR3: CASSPGTAGQPQHF
J: TRBJ1-5
size: -
V: TRBV7-2
D: TRBD1

DNA: TGTGCCATCAGTGAGTCGGGGCAGCCGGAAGCTTTCTTT
CDR3: CAISESGQPEAFF
J: TRBJ1-1
size: -
V: TRBV10-3
D: -

DNA: TGTGCCAGTGCCGGGACAGGGGCCACCGGGGAGCTGTTTTTT
CDR3: CASAGTGATGELFF
J: TRBJ2-2
size: -
V: TRBV7-3
D: TRBD1

DNA: TGTGCCAGCTCACCACAGCGGACCGGCTACACCTTC
CDR3: CASSPQRTGYTF
J: TRBJ1-2
size: -
V: TRBV18
D: -

DNA: TGTGCCAGCAGCTTTAACAGGGGGACCGGGGAGCTGTTTTTT
CDR3: CASSFNRGTGELFF
J: TRBJ2-2
size: once
V: TRBV7-9
D: TRBD1

DNA: TGTGCCACCAGTGATTCGTCCAGCGGGGGGGAGCAGTTCTTC
CDR3: CATSDSSSGGEQFF
J: TRBJ2-1
size: once
V: TRBV24-1
D: TRBD2

DNA: TGTGCCAGCAGCCAGCCCGCGGGAGGGGTGTCCCATGAAAAACTGTTTTTT
CDR3: CASSQPAGGVSHEKLFF
J: TRBJ1-4
size: -
V: TRBV3-1/TRBV3-2
D: -

DNA: TGTGCCAGCAGCTTGGCCAGTACTGAAGCTTTCTTT
CDR3: CASSLASTEAFF
J: TRBJ1-1
size: -
V: TRBV5-5
D: -

DNA: TGTGCCAGCAGCTTAGGACAGTCGCTCAATGAGCAGTTCTTC
CDR3: CASSLGQSLNEQFF
J: TRBJ2-1
size: few
V: TRBV11-3
D: -

DNA: TGTGCCAGCTCTCCCGGGACAGGCGTTAGCTCCTACAATGAGCAGTTCTTC
CDR3: CASSPGTGVSSYNEQFF
J: TRBJ2-1
size: -
V: TRBV18
D: TRBD1

DNA: TGTGCCACCAGCAGAGAGACTCGGGGTAACACCATATATTTT
CDR3: CATSRETRGNTIYF
J: TRBJ1-3
size: once
V: TRBV15
D: -

DNA: TGTGCCAGTAGCGGGACAGGGGGCCGTCAGCCCCAGCATTTT
CDR3: CASSGTGGRQPQHF
J: TRBJ1-5
size: -
V: TRBV19
D: TRBD1

DNA: TGCGCCAGCAGCTTAATCAGGACAGGGGACTATGGCTACACCTTC
CDR3: CASSLIRTGDYGYTF
J: TRBJ1-2
size: -
V: TRBV5-1
D: TRBD1

DNA: TGCAGCGTTCAGCGTACCTCAGGGGGCGGCGGCTACACCTTC
CDR3: CSVQRTSGGGGYTF
J: TRBJ1-2
size: -
V: TRBV29-1
D: TRBD1

DNA: TGTGCCAGCAGCTTATCGCGGTGGGGCCCGATCTACGAGCAGTACTTC
CDR3: CASSLSRWGPIYEQYF
J: TRBJ2-7
size: -
V: TRBV11-2
D: -

DNA: TGTGCCAGCTCACCGGGGGCTAGTGGCCTTGAGCAGTTCTTC
CDR3: CASSPGASGLEQFF
J: TRBJ2-1
size: once
V: TRBV18
D: -

DNA: TGCAGCGTTGAGAGGCCCGGGCCAGGGTCCGTCAGCTACACCTTC
CDR3: CSVERPGPGSVSYTF
J: TRBJ1-2
size: -
V: TRBV29-1
D: -

DNA: TGCGCCAGCAGCCAAGATACCCCCGGTTTGGTGGCGGAAGAAGAGACCCAGTACTTC
CDR3: CASSQDTPGLVAEEETQYF
J: TRBJ2-5
size: -
V: TRBV4-1
D: -